The rows below give T cell receptor beta chains drawn from one sample of a study of blood T cell repertoires in COVID-19. The table came from immunoSEQ multiplex PCR; TCRdb's copy has only in-frame clones and leaves some out. The sample includes under 300,000 clones, 70% to 90% of them seen just once. Sequencing used PBMCs or T cells enriched from blood (not recorded which). Receptor source: a woman in her forties or fifties who had been exposed to COVID-19. Each CDR3 is given with its conserved first and last residue. The D gene is left open where the match is weak. The listing skips clone size in some rows; elsewhere it reads once, few, many or a size class.

j_gene,abundance,d_gene,v_gene,CDR3aa,CDR3nt
TRBJ2-3,NA,NA,TRBV5-1,CASRSRIRGDTQYF,TGCGCCAGTCGATCTAGAATTCGTGGAGATACGCAGTATTTT
TRBJ1-1,NA,NA,TRBV5-1,CASSSRVDTEAFF,TGCGCCAGCAGCTCTCGGGTAGACACTGAAGCTTTCTTT
TRBJ2-5,NA,TRBD2,TRBV7-2,CASSPGPSGYQETQYF,TGTGCCAGCAGTCCGGGGCCTAGCGGGTATCAAGAGACCCAGTACTTC
TRBJ2-4,NA,TRBD2,TRBV7-2,CASSASGGATLAKNIQYF,TGTGCCAGCAGTGCTAGCGGGGGTGCCACCCTGGCCAAAAACATTCAGTACTTC
TRBJ2-5,NA,TRBD2,TRBV7-2,CASSLHGGGETQYF,TGTGCCAGCAGCTTACACGGGGGGGGAGAGACCCAGTACTTC
TRBJ1-1,NA,TRBD1,TRBV3-1/TRBV3-2,CASSQKGANEAFF,TGTGCCAGCAGCCAAAAGGGGGCAAATGAAGCTTTCTTT
TRBJ1-3,NA,NA,TRBV10-3,CAISEGAYSGNTIYF,TGTGCCATCAGTGAGGGGGCCTACTCTGGAAACACCATATATTTT
TRBJ1-3,once,NA,TRBV3-1/TRBV3-2,CASSGQGWNTIYF,TGTGCCAGCAGCGGGCAGGGCTGGAACACCATATATTTT
TRBJ1-1,NA,NA,TRBV30,CAWSVNARGNTEAFF,TGTGCCTGGAGTGTAAATGCCCGGGGTAACACTGAAGCTTTCTTT
TRBJ1-1,NA,NA,TRBV4-1,CASSQERTENTEAFF,TGCGCCAGCAGCCAAGAGAGGACAGAGAACACTGAAGCTTTCTTT
TRBJ2-1,many,TRBD2,TRBV19,CASSIDLIGGGANNEQFF,TGTGCCAGTAGTATAGATCTAATTGGCGGGGGGGCTAACAATGAGCAGTTCTTC
TRBJ1-2,NA,NA,TRBV19,CASSIKGGTYGYTF,TGTGCCAGTAGTATAAAAGGAGGGACCTATGGCTACACCTTC
TRBJ2-3,NA,NA,TRBV7-3,CASSLSLADTQYF,TGTGCCAGCAGCTTAAGTTTAGCAGATACGCAGTATTTT
TRBJ1-2,NA,TRBD1,TRBV10-3,CAISRTTGGGGYTF,TGTGCCATCAGTAGGACCACAGGGGGCGGAGGCTACACCTTC
TRBJ1-1,NA,NA,TRBV5-4,CASSLVGGMNTEAFF,TGTGCCAGCAGCTTGGTGGGAGGTATGAACACTGAAGCTTTCTTT
TRBJ2-1,NA,TRBD2,TRBV2,CASSFQRLAGSFGEQFF,TGTGCCAGCAGTTTTCAACGACTAGCGGGGTCCTTTGGTGAGCAGTTCTTC
TRBJ1-1,NA,NA,TRBV19,CASSTRSRYMNTEAFF,TGTGCCAGTAGTACTAGGAGTAGATACATGAACACTGAAGCTTTCTTT
TRBJ2-3,NA,TRBD1,TRBV20-1,CSASGQGIGEDTQYF,TGCAGTGCTAGTGGACAGGGGATTGGGGAAGATACGCAGTATTTT
TRBJ2-1,NA,NA,TRBV6-1,CASSALRDLHYNEQFF,TGTGCCAGCAGTGCCTTACGGGACTTACATTACAATGAGCAGTTCTTC
TRBJ2-7,NA,TRBD1,TRBV28,CASSLTGPYEQYF,TGTGCCAGCAGTTTGACAGGGCCCTACGAGCAGTACTTC
TRBJ1-5,NA,TRBD1,TRBV6-5,CASSMITGGNQPQHF,TGTGCCAGCAGTATGATTACAGGGGGCAATCAGCCCCAGCATTTT
TRBJ1-2,NA,NA,TRBV6-2/TRBV6-3,CASSITPGGNGYTF,TGTGCCAGCAGCATCACCCCGGGAGGAAATGGCTACACCTTC
TRBJ2-2,NA,TRBD1,TRBV6-5,CASSLRGIDTGELFF,TGTGCCAGCAGCCTCAGGGGGATCGACACCGGGGAGCTGTTTTTT
TRBJ2-5,NA,TRBD2,TRBV19,CASLSRGGWQETQYF,TGTGCCAGCCTCTCGCGGGGAGGGTGGCAAGAGACCCAGTACTTC
TRBJ2-5,NA,TRBD2,TRBV19,CASSGSRGGKETQYF,TGTGCCAGTAGTGGTTCGCGGGGGGGGAAAGAGACCCAGTACTTC
TRBJ2-3,NA,TRBD2,TRBV5-4,CASSLPGPAGDTQYF,TGTGCCAGCAGCTTGCCGGGGCCAGCGGGGGATACGCAGTATTTT
TRBJ2-2,NA,TRBD1,TRBV4-1,CASSQRSGQGASNTGELFF,TGCGCCAGCAGCCAAAGATCGGGACAGGGGGCCTCGAACACCGGGGAGCTGTTTTTT
TRBJ1-2,NA,NA,TRBV7-9,CASSLVLETHYGYTF,TGTGCCAGCAGCTTAGTGTTGGAGACCCACTATGGCTACACCTTC
TRBJ2-3,NA,NA,TRBV7-9,CASSPSRSDTQYF,TGTGCCAGCAGCCCCTCTCGGTCAGATACGCAGTATTTT
TRBJ1-1,many,TRBD1,TRBV7-2,CASSRLTGGNTEAFF,TGTGCCAGCAGCCGTTTAACAGGGGGGAACACTGAAGCTTTCTTT
TRBJ2-3,NA,TRBD2,TRBV30,CAWSFMTSGITDTQYF,TGTGCCTGGAGCTTCATGACTAGCGGTATCACAGATACGCAGTATTTT
TRBJ2-3,NA,TRBD2,TRBV7-2,CASSLVTRAGSSTDTQYF,TGTGCCAGCAGCTTAGTAACGAGAGCGGGGAGTAGCACAGATACGCAGTATTTT
TRBJ2-3,NA,NA,TRBV7-9,CASSGTSTDTQYF,TGTGCCAGCAGCGGGACTAGCACAGATACGCAGTATTTT
TRBJ1-1,NA,TRBD1,TRBV5-1,CASSSSGTENTEAFF,TGCGCCAGCAGCTCCTCCGGGACAGAAAACACTGAAGCTTTCTTT
TRBJ1-1,NA,NA,TRBV19,CASSIQGTAEAFF,TGTGCCAGTAGTATACAGGGGACGGCTGAAGCTTTCTTT
TRBJ1-6,NA,TRBD1,TRBV2,CASSADRVNSPLHF,TGTGCCAGCAGTGCCGACAGGGTTAATTCACCCCTCCACTTT
TRBJ2-2,NA,NA,TRBV11-2,CASSFRIAGNTGELFF,TGTGCCAGCAGCTTTCGGATCGCAGGGAACACCGGGGAGCTGTTTTTT
TRBJ1-1,NA,TRBD1,TRBV5-1,CASSLRQGAVTEAFF,TGCGCCAGCAGCTTGCGCCAGGGGGCTGTCACTGAAGCTTTCTTT
TRBJ1-3,NA,NA,TRBV13,CASSPRSGPNVDTIYF,TGTGCCAGCAGCCCACGCTCGGGTCCAAATGTGGACACCATATATTTT
TRBJ2-2,NA,NA,TRBV11-3,CASSLSNGELFF,TGTGCCAGCAGCTTGAGTAACGGGGAGCTGTTTTTT
TRBJ1-5,NA,TRBD1,TRBV19,CASGQGIGQPQHF,TGTGCCAGCGGACAGGGGATTGGTCAGCCCCAGCATTTT
TRBJ2-7,NA,NA,TRBV28,CASSFDLGGEQYF,TGTGCCAGCAGCTTTGACCTGGGGGGAGAGCAGTACTTC
TRBJ2-5,NA,TRBD2,TRBV7-8,CASSTPSGVQETQYF,TGTGCCAGCAGCACGCCTAGCGGAGTACAAGAGACCCAGTACTTC
TRBJ2-1,NA,NA,TRBV29-1,CSVEISGNEQFF,TGCAGCGTTGAAATCTCGGGTAATGAGCAGTTCTTC
TRBJ1-6,NA,NA,TRBV6-2/TRBV6-3,CASSSTPIYDSYNSPLHF,TGTGCCAGCAGCTCGACACCGATTTATGACTCCTATAATTCACCCCTCCACTTT
TRBJ2-2,NA,TRBD1,TRBV10-2,CASGSRDRGVPGELFF,TGCGCCAGCGGCTCCCGGGACAGGGGGGTCCCCGGGGAGCTGTTTTTT
TRBJ2-5,NA,NA,TRBV5-4,CASSQGAGSQGRETQYF,TGTGCCAGCAGCCAGGGAGCGGGGTCCCAGGGGAGAGAGACCCAGTACTTC
TRBJ2-1,NA,NA,TRBV7-3,CASSLRVARSVDEQFF,TGTGCCAGCAGCTTAAGGGTAGCCCGGTCTGTCGATGAGCAGTTCTTC
TRBJ1-1,NA,TRBD1,TRBV7-9,CASSPDRTGNTEAFF,TGTGCCAGCAGCCCCGACCGGACAGGGAACACTGAAGCTTTCTTT
TRBJ2-3,once,TRBD2,TRBV5-6,CASSGQRGGFTDTQYF,TGTGCCAGCAGCGGACAGCGGGGGGGCTTTACAGATACGCAGTATTTT
TRBJ2-1,NA,TRBD1,TRBV6-1,CASSELQGGFYNEQFF,TGTGCCAGCAGTGAGTTACAGGGGGGTTTCTACAATGAGCAGTTCTTC
TRBJ1-1,NA,NA,TRBV19,CASSIGLGATEAFF,TGTGCCAGTAGTATAGGCCTAGGGGCCACTGAAGCTTTCTTT
TRBJ1-2,once,NA,TRBV27,CASRLGLYGYTF,TGTGCCAGCAGGTTGGGCCTCTATGGCTACACCTTC
TRBJ1-3,NA,TRBD1,TRBV28,CASSLFSRGSSWTGGNTIYF,TGTGCCAGCAGTTTATTCTCCCGCGGATCAAGTTGGACAGGGGGAAACACCATATATTTT
TRBJ1-2,NA,NA,TRBV3-1/TRBV3-2,CASSQDGDRTPYGYTF,TGTGCCAGCAGCCAAGATGGAGACAGGACGCCCTATGGCTACACCTTC